The 15 T cell receptor beta chains below were found in one sample sequenced in a study of cytomegalovirus exposure and HLA in healthy donors. Vbeta (60) and Jbeta (13) primers were used in the PCR. Profiling relied on immunoSEQ multiplex PCR, and the TCRdb table lists in-frame clones only, not all of them. This table holds 200,000 to 250,000 clones, 76% found once. What was sequenced was PBMCs. These receptors came from a man between 18 and 29 years old in good health and CMV-seronegative.

As concerns this clone: This specimen includes other DNA sequences encoding the same CDR3. The V call is TRBV6-5, the J call TRBJ2-7, with 12 bases fitting TRBD2. The germline gives CDR1 MNHEY, CDR2 SVGAGI. The junction had 0 bases not matched to a gene; V was cut back by 0 bases and J by 3 bases. The CDR3 extends over 15 amino acids. CDR3 region: CASSYSTSGSYEQYF. CDR3 DNA: TGTGCCAGCAGTTACTCGACTAGCGGGAGCTACGAGCAGTACTTC.

This clone was detected only a few times. Other nucleotide sequences in the sample specify the same CDR3. This sequence joins TRBV18 and TRBJ2-1; 9 nucleotides agree with TRBD2. The germline V gene has CDR1 KGHSH and CDR2 LQKENI. The CDR3 has 16 residues. Unmatched junction bases numbered 3, after V lost 3 bases and J lost 0 bases. The CDR3 DNA reads TGTGCCAGCTCACCGACTAGCGGTAGCTCCTACAATGAGCAGTTCTTC. It is translated as CASSPTSGSSYNEQFF.

The rearrangement joins TRBV6-6 to TRBJ2-1; 9 positions match TRBD1. The V segment lost 4 bases and the J segment 3 bases; nucleotides outside the gene matches: 7. Germline V gives CDR1 MNHNY, CDR2 SVGAGI (reference sequence). The CDR3 runs 16 residues. In DNA form, the CDR3 reads TGTGCCAGCAGTTCCCCACGACAGGGGGACTACAATGAGCAGTTCTTC. Its protein product is CASSSPRQGDYNEQFF.

This clone was seen a handful of times. In nucleotides, the CDR3 is TGTGCCAGCAGCGTAGGCGGCCAAGAGACCCAGTACTTC. Its protein is CASSVGGQETQYF. This chain joins TRBV9 and TRBJ2-5; no firm D call. Trimming left V 0 bases short and J 1 base short, with 4 bases between. This CDR3 spans 13 amino acids. Germline V lookup: CDR1 SGDLS, CDR2 YYNGEE.

The chain employs TRBV5-1 and TRBJ2-5; 8 bases line up with TRBD2. Germline values: CDR1 SGHRS, CDR2 YFSETQ. The CDR3 runs 14 residues. After removal of 1 base from V and 2 bases from J, the junction contained 1 base not matched to a gene. The chain's CDR3 is CASSLSSGQETQYF. In DNA form, the CDR3 reads TGCGCCAGCAGCTTGTCTAGCGGGCAAGAGACCCAGTACTTC.

This clone appeared a few times. The chain recombines TRBV28 with TRBJ1-2; 8 bases fit TRBD1. The V gene's germline CDR1 is MDHEN and CDR2 SYDVKM. CDR3 length: 11 residues. V lost 7 bases to trimming and J lost 7 bases; unmatched junction nucleotides: 2. DNA for the CDR3: TGTGCCAGCAATACAGGGGGTGGCTACACCTTC. Translation gives CASNTGGGYTF.

This clone was seen once. The V call is TRBV4-1, the J call TRBJ2-7; 8 bases map to TRBD2. CDR1 and CDR2 from the germline V gene are MGHRA and YSYEKL. V lost 0 bases and J lost 2; bases outside the gene matches: 6. The CDR3 runs to 16 residues. This CDR3 is CASSQDSGTSAYEQYF. CDR3 bases: TGCGCCAGCAGCCAAGATTCCGGGACTAGTGCCTACGAGCAGTACTTC.

This clone has just one count. This chain joins TRBV9 and TRBJ2-6; 8 bases are shared with TRBD2. Per the germline V gene, CDR1 is SGDLS and CDR2 is YYNGEE. V shed 3 bases and J 12 bases; nucleotides not matched to a gene: 11. The CDR3 sequence is 15 residues long. The CDR3 DNA follows: TGTGCCAGCAGCGCGACTAGCGCGACTGGAAGCGTCCTGACTTTC. It is translated as CASSATSATGSVLTF.

The J gene is TRBJ1-1, the V gene TRBV5-1; TRBD1 matches 9 bases. V was pared by 4 bases and J by 1 base, with 5 bases of the junction left unmatched. The germline V gene has CDR1 SGHRS and CDR2 YFSETQ. CDR3 length equals 15 residues. The CDR3 DNA reads TGCGCCAGCAGCGGGGACAGGGAATCGAACACTGAAGCTTTCTTT. It specifies CASSGDRESNTEAFF.

This chain links TRBV7-9 with TRBJ1-1; D ambiguous. Per germline, CDR1 SEHNR and CDR2 FQNEAQ (reference sequence). Trimming stripped 5 bases from V and 8 bases from J, with 15 bases between. The CDR3 loop spans 13 amino acids. This CDR3 reads CASSPSGGGEAFF. CDR3 in DNA: TGTGCCAGCAGCCCCAGTGGCGGTGGGGAAGCTTTCTTT.

This clone has a single count. The genes are TRBV7-9 and TRBJ1-1; 8 bases are shared with TRBD1. V trimming: 3 bases; J trimming: 0 bases; junction bases outside the gene matches: 0. The CDR3 length is 14 residues. Germline loops: CDR1 SEHNR, CDR2 FQNEAQ (reference sequence). CDR3 nucleotide sequence: TGTGCCAGCAGCTTGGACAGGGTGAACACTGAAGCTTTCTTT. Amino acids: CASSLDRVNTEAFF.

This clone appeared once. The genes are TRBV21-1 and TRBJ2-7; the tabulated D call, TRBD2, remains unverified against the DNA. TRBV21-1 is described as a pseudogene. The CDR3 sequence is 13 residues long. CDR3 bases: TGTGCCAGCCGGGAGGGGGGGTTCCCCGAGCAGTACTTC. Translated: CASREGGFPEQYF.

The V and J genes are TRBV9 and TRBJ2-1, with 7 bases lining up with TRBD1. V was clipped by 2 bases and J by 3 bases; unmatched bases: 20. The CDR3 contains 20 residues. CDR1 and CDR2 (germline): SGDLS, YYNGEE. DNA for the CDR3: TGTGCCAGCAGCGTTGGTACCGGGACAGAAGATCAAGGTTACTACAATGAGCAGTTCTTC. Protein sequence: CASSVGTGTEDQGYYNEQFF.

V gene TRBV5-5 combines with J gene TRBJ1-5; 8 nucleotides match TRBD1. Trimming at V came to 0 bases and at J to 5 bases, leaving 4 bases not matched to a gene. Germline V gene data show CDR1 as SGHKS and CDR2 as YYEKEE (reference sequence). This CDR3 comprises 15 residues. For the CDR3, the DNA is TGTGCCAGCAGCTTGGAAGGACAGGGATATCAGCCCCAGCATTTT. Protein sequence: CASSLEGQGYQPQHF.

This clone turned up a few times. The chain carries TRBV5-1 and TRBJ2-7, with no clear D. Germline values: CDR1 SGHRS, CDR2 YFSETQ. Between the trimmed V and J ends, which lost 1 base and 3 bases, there was a span of 8 bases. The CDR3 spans 13 residues. CDR3 loop: CASSLPASYEQYF. In DNA form, the CDR3 reads TGCGCCAGCAGCTTGCCCGCGAGCTACGAGCAGTACTTC. Variable domain in full (rest from reference TRBV5-1 and TRBJ2-7): KAGVTQTPRYLIKTRGQQVTLSCSPISGHRSVSWYQQTPGQGLQFLFEYFSETQRNKGNFPGRFSGRQFSNSRSEMNVSTLELGDSALYLCASSLPASYEQYFGPGTRLTVT.